This T cell receptor beta chain derives from a study of blood T cells in healthy people across ages. Staff drew around 10 milliliters of peripheral blood from each donor. This CDR3 comprises 13 residues. Trimming cost V 6 bases and J 4 bases; bases outside gene matches: 2. The germline V gene has CDR1 MNHEY and CDR2 SVGEGT. Sample-barcoded 5' priming and a J-beta primer mix drove a second PCR of 7 to 11 cycles. TCRdb reanalysed the 5' RACE reads using MiXCR and keeps one entry per CDR3 protein. The sample yields more than 750,000 distinct CDR3 sequences, about 29% seen once. This sample was shared with a second study, whose subject was T cells of mothers and their children. This second study notes: Researchers report slightly higher, though non-significant, overlap in related mother-child pairs than in unrelated pairs.

The sequence came from a woman in her forties in good health. Sequencing was performed on blood. The chain joins TRBV6-2 or TRBV6-3 to TRBJ2-1; TRBD1 aligns across 8 bases. In DNA, the CDR3 is TGTGCCAGCAGGGACAGGGAGTACAATGAGCAGTTCTTC. Amino acids: CASRDREYNEQFF.